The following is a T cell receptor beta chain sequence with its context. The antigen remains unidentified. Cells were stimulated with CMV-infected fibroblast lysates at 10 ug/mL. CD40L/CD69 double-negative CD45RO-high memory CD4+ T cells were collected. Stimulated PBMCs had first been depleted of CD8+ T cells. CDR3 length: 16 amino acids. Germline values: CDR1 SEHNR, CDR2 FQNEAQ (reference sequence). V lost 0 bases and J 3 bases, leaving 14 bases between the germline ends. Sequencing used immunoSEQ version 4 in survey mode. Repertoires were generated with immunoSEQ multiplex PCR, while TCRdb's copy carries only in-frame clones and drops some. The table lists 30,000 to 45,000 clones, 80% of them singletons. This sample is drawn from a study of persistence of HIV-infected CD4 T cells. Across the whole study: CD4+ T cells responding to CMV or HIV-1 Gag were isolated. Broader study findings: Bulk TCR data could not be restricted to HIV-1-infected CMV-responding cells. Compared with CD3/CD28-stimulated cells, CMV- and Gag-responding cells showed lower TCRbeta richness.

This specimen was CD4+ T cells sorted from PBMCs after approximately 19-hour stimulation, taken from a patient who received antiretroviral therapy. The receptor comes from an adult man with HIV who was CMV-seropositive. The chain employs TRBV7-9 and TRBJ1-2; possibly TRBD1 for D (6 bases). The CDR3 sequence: CASSLAGGKLDYGYTF. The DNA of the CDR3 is TGTGCCAGCAGCTTAGCAGGGGGGAAGTTGGACTATGGCTACACCTTC.